These T cell receptor beta chains were read from a single sample in a study of T-cell reconstitution after alpha-beta-depleted transplantation in children. Each CDR3 protein is one row after TCRdb ran MiXCR on the PCR reads. The sample includes about 1,000,000 distinct CDR3 sequences, about 26% of them seen just once. The material was PBMCs, mostly from graft donor cells, obtained 360 days after TCRalphabeta/CD19-depleted stem cell transplant. Receptors originate from a boy younger than two who had a stem cell transplant for SCID, so the T cells may come from the graft donor. CDR3s include the opening cysteine and the closing phenylalanine or tryptophan. Each record gives: clone size, V gene, J gene, D gene, CDR3 DNA, CDR3 protein. The D gene is left open where the match is weak. Clone size is shown for a subset of rows, as once, few, many or a class of expanded clone.

>-|TRBV7-9|TRBJ1-1|-
TGTGCCAGCAGCCCCCGACCGAGGAGCACTGAAGCTTTCTTT
CASSPRPRSTEAFF
>few|TRBV5-5|TRBJ1-5|TRBD1
TGTGCCAGCAGCCGAACAGGGGCGAATCAGCCCCAGCATTTT
CASSRTGANQPQHF
>few|TRBV10-3|TRBJ2-1|-
TGTGCCATCAGTGAGGAGGAGAGGCTAGAGCAGTTCTTC
CAISEEERLEQFF
>-|TRBV28|TRBJ2-1|-
TGTGCCAGCACCGAAACGGGACGAAGGAATGAGCAGTTCTTC
CASTETGRRNEQFF
>few|TRBV10-3|TRBJ1-1|-
TGTGCCATCAGTGAGTGGGGAGGGGGGACCACTGAAGCTTTCTTT
CAISEWGGGTTEAFF
>-|TRBV9|TRBJ2-6|-
TGTGCCAGCAGCGTCGATCCCCCTGGCTCTGGGGCCAACGTCCTGACTTTC
CASSVDPPGSGANVLTF
>-|TRBV15|TRBJ2-5|-
TGTGCCACCAGCAGAGATCTAGGAGTCCAAGAGACCCAGTACTTC
CATSRDLGVQETQYF
>few|TRBV12-3/TRBV12-4|TRBJ2-1|TRBD2
TGTGCCAGCACTTTTGGACGGGGGGGCAGATACAATGAGCAGTTCTTC
CASTFGRGGRYNEQFF
>-|TRBV7-9|TRBJ2-5|-
TGTGCCAGCAGCTTAGGAGAGGTAGCAGCCGAAGAGACCCAGTACTTC
CASSLGEVAAEETQYF
>-|TRBV6-1|TRBJ1-4|-
TGTGCCAGCAGCCCGACCCAGGGACGCGGTGAAAAACTGTTTTTT
CASSPTQGRGEKLFF
>-|TRBV12-3/TRBV12-4|TRBJ2-4|TRBD1
TGTGCCAGCAGTTTCGGCTGGGACAGGGCTGGAAACATTCAGTACTTC
CASSFGWDRAGNIQYF
>few|TRBV5-1|TRBJ2-3|-
TGCGCCAGCAGCGGTGGTTATCCGGATACGCAGTATTTT
CASSGGYPDTQYF
>few|TRBV11-2|TRBJ2-5|-
TGTGCCAGCAGCTTAAGGGGTCCCCTGGACAGTCGGGACCAAGAGACCCAGTACTTC
CASSLRGPLDSRDQETQYF